This T cell receptor beta chain was captured by sequencing in a study of cytotoxic CD8 clonotypes in ibrutinib-treated CLL. This clone was counted once. What it recognizes is unknown. With sequencing, the targeted depth ranged from 1 in 200,000 to 1 in 1 million T cells. Profiled with immunoSEQ multiplex PCR; TCRdb holds only in-frame clones, not every one. This repertoire shows roughly 330,000 clones, about 64% found once; its top ten account for about 6.7%. Per germline, CDR1 SGHVS and CDR2 FQNEAQ. Trimming at V came to 3 bases and at J to 3 bases, leaving 9 bases not matched to a gene. There are 16 residues in the CDR3. Study results and caveats: Baseline levels were approached again at progression, after clonality had risen at ibrutinib response. Baseline clonality, higher than in age-matched healthy donors, tracked circulating CD8+ T-cell counts.

The TCR originated in a human donor with chronic lymphocytic leukemia. The sequencing used PBMCs, collected after 36 months of ibrutinib treatment. This chain links TRBV7-8 with TRBJ2-7, with 9 bases identical to TRBD1. The CDR3 reads CASSFSGTGSNYEQYF. The CDR3 nucleotides are TGTGCCAGCAGCTTCTCCGGGACAGGGAGTAACTACGAGCAGTACTTC. Together with reference TRBV7-8 and TRBJ2-7, the CDR3 gives the full variable domain: GAGVSQSPRYKVAKRGQDVALRCDPISGHVSLFWYQQALGQGPEFLTYFQNEAQLDKSGLPSDRFFAERPEGSVSTLKIQRTQQEDSAVYLCASSFSGTGSNYEQYFGPGTRLTVT.